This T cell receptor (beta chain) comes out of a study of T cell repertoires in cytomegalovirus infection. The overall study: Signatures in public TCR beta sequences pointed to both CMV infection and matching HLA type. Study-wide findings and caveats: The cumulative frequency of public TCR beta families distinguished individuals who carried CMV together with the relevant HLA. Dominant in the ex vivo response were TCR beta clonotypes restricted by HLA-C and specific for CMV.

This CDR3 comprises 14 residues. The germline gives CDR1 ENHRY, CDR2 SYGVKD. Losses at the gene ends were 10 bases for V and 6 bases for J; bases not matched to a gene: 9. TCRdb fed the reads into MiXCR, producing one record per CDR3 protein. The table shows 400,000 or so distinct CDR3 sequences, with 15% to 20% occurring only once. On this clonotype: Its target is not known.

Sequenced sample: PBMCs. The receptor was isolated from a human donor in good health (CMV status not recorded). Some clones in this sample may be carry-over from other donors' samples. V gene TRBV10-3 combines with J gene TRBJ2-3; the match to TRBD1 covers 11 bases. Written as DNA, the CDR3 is TGTGCCACCACTGGACAGGGGGCCGACGATACGCAGTATTTT. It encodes CATTGQGADDTQYF.